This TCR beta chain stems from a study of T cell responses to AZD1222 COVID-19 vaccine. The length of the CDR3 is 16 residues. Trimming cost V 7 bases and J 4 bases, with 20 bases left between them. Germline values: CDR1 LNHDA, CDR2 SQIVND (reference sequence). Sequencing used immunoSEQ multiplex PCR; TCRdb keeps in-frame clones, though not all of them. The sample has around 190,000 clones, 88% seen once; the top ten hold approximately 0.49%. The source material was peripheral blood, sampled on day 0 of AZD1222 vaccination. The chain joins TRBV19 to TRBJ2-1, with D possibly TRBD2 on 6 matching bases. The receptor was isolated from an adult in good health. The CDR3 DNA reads TGTGCCAGTACCGACGGGAGTGGTCTCCGGTACAATGAGCAGTTCTTC. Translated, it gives CASTDGSGLRYNEQFF.